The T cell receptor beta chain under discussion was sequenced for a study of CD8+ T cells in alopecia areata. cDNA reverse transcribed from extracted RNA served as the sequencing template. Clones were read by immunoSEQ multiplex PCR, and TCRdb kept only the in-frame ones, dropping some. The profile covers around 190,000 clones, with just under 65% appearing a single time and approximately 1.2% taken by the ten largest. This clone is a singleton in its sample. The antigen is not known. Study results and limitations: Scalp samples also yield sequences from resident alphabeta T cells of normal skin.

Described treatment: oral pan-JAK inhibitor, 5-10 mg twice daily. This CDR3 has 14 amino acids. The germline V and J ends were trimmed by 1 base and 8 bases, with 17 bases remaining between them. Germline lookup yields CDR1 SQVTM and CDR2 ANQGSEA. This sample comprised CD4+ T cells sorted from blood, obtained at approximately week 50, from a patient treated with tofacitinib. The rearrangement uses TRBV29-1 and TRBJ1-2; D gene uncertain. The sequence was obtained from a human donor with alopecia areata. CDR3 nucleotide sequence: TGCAGCGTTGAAGCTGTCAGCCCCTCTATCGGCTACACCTTC. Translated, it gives CSVEAVSPSIGYTF.